Presented here are 11 T cell receptor beta chains from one specimen sequenced in a study of patients and donors after allogeneic stem cell transplantation. TCRdb reprocessed the RT-PCR reads via MiXCR and lists one record per CDR3 protein. The sample records 800,000 to 1,000,000 distinct CDR3 sequences, about a sixth being singletons. Material for sequencing was blood, either unsorted or a sorted T cell fraction (not recorded which). The receptors were gathered from a human donor who was either an allogeneic HSCT recipient or a stem cell or donor lymphocyte infusion donor (not recorded which). It is not recorded whose cells these are; they may come from a transplant donor.

This sequence joins TRBV18 and TRBJ2-7; 7 positions match TRBD2. Germline CDR1 reads KGHSH; CDR2 reads LQKENI. J gave up 5 bases and V 4 bases, and 8 bases lay outside the gene matches. The CDR3 runs to 14 residues. The CDR3 spells CASSLYRDYDEQYF. In DNA form, the CDR3 reads TGTGCCAGCTCACTATACCGGGACTACGACGAGCAGTACTTC.

The chain links TRBV5-1 to TRBJ1-2, with 8 bases fitting TRBD1. The J segment lost 3 bases and the V segment lost 4 bases, leaving 11 bases of the junction unmatched. CDR3 length equals 16 residues. Germline loops: CDR1 SGHRS, CDR2 YFSETQ. CDR3: CASSPSSGGRDYGYTF. The CDR3 region has the DNA TGCGCCAGCAGCCCTTCTTCAGGGGGCCGAGACTATGGCTACACCTTC.

This clonotype was found a few times. V usage is TRBV25-1 and J usage is TRBJ2-3; D possibly corresponds to TRBD2 (6 bases). This CDR3 is built from 16 residues. The V and J ends lost 4 bases and 0 bases respectively, with 14 bases between them. CDR1 is MGHDK and CDR2 is SYGVNS in the germline V gene. The CDR3 DNA reads TGTGCCAGCAGTGTCCTAGGTGGGGGGAGCACAGATACGCAGTATTTT. Encoded protein: CASSVLGGGSTDTQYF.

This clonotype appeared a few times. The chain has TRBV14 and TRBJ1-2; 8 positions agree with TRBD1. Per germline, CDR1 SGHDN and CDR2 FVKESK. The CDR3 contains 15 residues. The V gene end was trimmed by 0 bases and the J gene end by 8 bases; junction bases not matched to a gene: 8. Written as DNA, the CDR3 is TGTGCCAGCAGCCAAGATCTGAACAGGGGGAGAGGCTACACCTTC. It yields the protein CASSQDLNRGRGYTF.

There are a few counts of this clonotype. V gene TRBV4-1 combines with J gene TRBJ2-3, with D maybe TRBD1 (6 bases). The CDR3 loop spans 14 amino acids. V lost 0 bases and J lost 10, with 14 bases in between. Germline values: CDR1 MGHRA, CDR2 YSYEKL. CDR3 loop: CASSQERGSSPQYF. The CDR3 nucleotides read TGCGCCAGCAGCCAAGAAAGGGGGTCAAGCCCGCAGTATTTT.

This clonotype has more than one count but fewer than ten. The chain joins TRBV18 to TRBJ1-1, with D maybe TRBD1 (5 bases). CDR3 length: 14 residues. The V and J ends lost 2 bases and 0 bases respectively, with 7 bases between them. CDR1 is KGHSH, CDR2 LQKENI, per germline. In DNA, the CDR3 is TGTGCCAGCTCACCAGGCAGGGTGAACACTGAAGCTTTCTTT. This codes for CASSPGRVNTEAFF.

This chain's CDR3 is CASKRGASQPQHF. In DNA form, the CDR3 reads TGTGCCAGCAAGCGGGGTGCGAGTCAGCCCCAGCATTTT. V and J are TRBV6-1 and TRBJ1-5; the D is unclear. The V gene lost 7 bases and the J gene lost 6 bases, with 13 bases spanning the gap. The CDR3 totals 13 residues. Germline V gene lookup returns CDR1 MNHNS and CDR2 SASEGT.

The chain employs TRBV6-1 and TRBJ1-2; D is uncertain. Trimming left V 5 bases short and J 7 bases short, with 20 bases between. The germline V gene has CDR1 MNHNS and CDR2 SASEGT. CDR3 length equals 15 residues. CDR3 sequence (DNA): TGTGCCAGCAGTATTGAGGCAGGAAACCTAGGTGGCTACACCTTC. It translates to CASSIEAGNLGGYTF.

This chain connects TRBV6-5 to TRBJ2-1, with 10 nucleotides matching TRBD1. With V trimmed by 10 bases and J by 6 bases, 3 bases remained unmatched. Germline loops: CDR1 MNHEY, CDR2 SVGAGI. This CDR3 comprises 12 residues. The CDR3 is CAIRTGGNEQFF. The CDR3 nucleotides are TGTGCCATCAGGACAGGGGGCAATGAGCAGTTCTTC.

This clonotype occurred many times. V gene TRBV12-3 or TRBV12-4 combines with J gene TRBJ2-7; 8 bases line up with TRBD1. The trim removed 5 bases at V and 4 bases at J, leaving 7 bases unmatched. CDR3 length equals 14 residues. CDR3 sequence (DNA): TGTGCCAGCAGTACCGGGACAGGCGGGTACGAGCAGTACTTC. This gives the protein CASSTGTGGYEQYF.

This clonotype was picked up a small number of times. The rearrangement links TRBV12-3 or TRBV12-4 to TRBJ1-2; 7 bases map to TRBD1. V lost 7 bases to trimming and J lost 1 base; unmatched junction nucleotides: 12. CDR3 length equals 16 residues. CDR3 residues: CASKRGQDRFNYGYTF. As DNA, the CDR3 is TGTGCCAGCAAACGAGGTCAGGACAGGTTTAACTATGGCTACACCTTC.